A single sample gave rise to the 19 T cell receptor beta chains below, sequenced in a study of blood T cells in healthy people across ages. With a J-beta primer mix and a sample-barcoded 5' primer, a second PCR ran about 7 to 12 cycles. MiXCR was run by TCRdb on the 5' RACE reads, yielding one entry per CDR3 protein. This sample yields approximately 810,000 distinct CDR3 sequences, of which 25% to 35% are seen a single time; 15% to 20% belongs to the top ten. The sample was blood. The source of these receptors is an elderly woman in good health.

This clonotype has ten or more counts. The V call is TRBV30, the J call TRBJ2-7; tentatively, D is TRBD1 or TRBD2 (7 bases each). The CDR3 is made up of 13 amino acids. The V end lost 1 base, the J end lost 2 bases, and 9 bases lay between the germline ends. CDR1 and CDR2 from the germline V gene are GTSNPN and SVGIG (reference sequence). The CDR3 region is CAWSAGGAYEQYF. DNA for the CDR3: TGTGCCTGGAGTGCAGGGGGGGCCTACGAGCAGTACTTC.

Concerning this clonotype itself: This sequence may be a read error, since a much larger clone differs from it by one base. The genes are TRBV2 and TRBJ1-4; no reliable D call. The germline gives CDR1 SNHLY, CDR2 FYNNEI. The CDR3 runs 15 residues. CDR3 amino acids: CANSTTRPTNEKLFF. The CDR3, as DNA: TGTGCCAACAGTACGACAAGACCAACTAATGAAAAACTGTTTTTT.

This clonotype was recorded many times. This rearrangement joins TRBV24-1 to TRBJ1-1; D is unclear. The ends were cut back, 5 bases at V and 6 bases at J, with 12 bases in the middle. Germline V gives CDR1 KGHDR, CDR2 SFDVKD. The CDR3 sequence is 13 residues long. This chain's CDR3 is CATSASASSEAFF. CDR3 DNA: TGTGCCACCAGTGCCTCCGCCAGCTCTGAAGCTTTCTTT.

This clonotype was recorded many times. CDR3 amino acids: CASSYRKDQGSSYEQYF. The CDR3 nucleotides read TGTGCCAGCAGTTACCGAAAGGATCAGGGAAGCTCCTACGAGCAGTACTTC. The rearrangement uses TRBV6-5 and TRBJ2-7, with D possibly matching TRBD1 (5 bases). Germline CDR1 MNHEY, CDR2 SVGAGI. The CDR3 extends over 17 amino acids. The V end lost 2 bases, the J end lost 0 bases, and 17 bases lay between the germline ends.

As for this clonotype: An end of the junction does not agree with germline; a read error may underlie this. The V and J genes are TRBV6-6 and TRBJ2-7; tentative D call: TRBD1 (6 bases). CDR1 is MNHNY, CDR2 SVGAGI, per germline (reference sequence). The CDR3 has 14 residues. Here the CDR3 reads CASNLQGNPGERYF. DNA of the CDR3: TGTGCCAGCAATTTACAGGGCAACCCCGGCGAGCGGTACTTC.

This clonotype was counted a single time. The chain couples TRBV19 to TRBJ1-1, with 10 bases aligning to TRBD1. The germline V gene has CDR1 LNHDA and CDR2 SQIVND (reference sequence). V shed 3 bases and J 5 bases; nucleotides not matched to a gene: 6. This CDR3 region has 15 residues. CDR3 amino acids: CASSIGQGGLTEAFF. The CDR3 DNA is TGTGCCAGTAGTATCGGACAGGGGGGACTAACTGAAGCTTTCTTT.

This clonotype appeared once. This sequence joins TRBV29-1 and TRBJ2-7; the D gene is possibly TRBD2 (6 bases). The germline V gene encodes CDR1 SQVTM and CDR2 ANQGSEA. Deletions cut 8 bases from V and 0 bases from J, with 11 bases between. CDR3 length: 12 amino acids. The CDR3 protein is CSSLSGSYEQYF. The CDR3 DNA follows: TGCAGCAGCCTTAGCGGCTCCTACGAGCAGTACTTC.

This clonotype was seen only a few times. The chain carries TRBV12-3 or TRBV12-4 and TRBJ2-3; D may be TRBD2 (6 bases). The germline V and J ends were trimmed by 10 bases and 13 bases, with 21 bases remaining between them. The length of the CDR3 is 12 residues. The CDR3 region has the DNA TGTGCCATCCGGGGGAGCACAGATGTGGAGTATTTT. Translating gives CAIRGSTDVEYF.

CDR3 sequence: CASSYGAGGRSGTEAFF. In nucleotides, the CDR3 is TGTGCCAGCAGTTACGGGGCAGGGGGTAGAAGTGGGACTGAAGCTTTCTTT. V gene TRBV6-6 combines with J gene TRBJ1-1; TRBD1 aligns across 7 bases. The length of the CDR3 is 17 residues. V shed 2 bases, J shed 5 bases, and the junction held 14 bases outside the gene matches. Germline V CDR1 and CDR2: MNHNY, SVGAGI (reference sequence).

Many counts were recorded for this clonotype. V gene TRBV12-3 or TRBV12-4 combines with J gene TRBJ1-2; D is uncertain. V was trimmed by 7 bases and J by 7 bases, leaving 13 bases between them. CDR3 length: 12 amino acids. CDR3 protein: CASTQHRSGYTF. DNA of the CDR3: TGTGCCAGCACCCAACACCGATCTGGCTACACCTTC.

About this clonotype itself: A read error may produce the germline difference seen at one junction end. The gene calls are TRBV6-1 and TRBJ2-1; 11 nucleotides agree with TRBD2. CDR1 MNHNS and CDR2 SASEGT come from the germline V gene. The CDR3 has 16 amino acids. The CDR3 spells CASSEPGLAAYDEQFF. The DNA for the CDR3 is TGTGCCAGCAGTGAGCCGGGACTAGCGGCCTACGATGAGCAGTTCTTC.

As regards this clonotype: A much more abundant neighbour one base away suggests this may be a read error. The genes are TRBV19 and TRBJ2-1; D might be TRBD2 (6 bases). Germline V CDR1 and CDR2: LNHDA, SQIVND (reference sequence). The CDR3 length is 14 residues. V dropped 5 bases and J dropped 13 bases, with 21 bases sitting between them. CDR3 sequence: CASSLGTSPETQFF. The CDR3 DNA follows: TGTGCCAGTAGTTTGGGAACTAGCCCGGAGACCCAGTTCTTC.

A word on this clonotype: It may be a read error: a sequence one base away is much more abundant. V usage is TRBV12-3 or TRBV12-4 and J usage is TRBJ1-4, with D maybe TRBD1 (6 bases). The CDR3 runs to 16 residues. V dropped 6 bases and J dropped 7 bases, with 21 bases sitting between them. The CDR3 reads CASSQRGAKGAEKLFF. As DNA, the CDR3 is TGTGCCAGCAGCCAACGGGGGGCCAAGGGTGCTGAAAAACTGTTTTTT.

This clonotype was found a few times. This sequence may be a read error, since a much larger clone differs from it by one base. This chain links TRBV12-3 or TRBV12-4 with TRBJ2-1; the D gene is possibly TRBD1 (5 bases). The V gene lost 3 bases and the J gene lost 13 bases, with 19 bases spanning the gap. The CDR3 consists of 14 residues. The CDR3 sequence: CASSFWAGFETQFF. CDR3 nucleotide sequence: TGTGCCAGCAGTTTTTGGGCAGGGTTCGAGACCCAGTTCTTC.

Details on this clonotype: Since a much larger clone is just one base distant, this may be a read error. The chain couples TRBV6-2 or TRBV6-3 to TRBJ2-5, with 7 bases lining up with TRBD1. CDR3 length equals 13 residues. Germline V gene data show CDR1 as MNHEY and CDR2 as SVGEGT. Trimming at V came to 4 bases and at J to 11 bases, leaving 10 bases not matched to a gene. In nucleotides, the CDR3 is TGTGCCAGCAGTTTGTACAGGGGAGAGGGGCAGTACTTC. This translates into CASSLYRGEGQYF.

As for this clonotype: Since no conserved phenylalanine or tryptophan closes the CDR3, a read error is the likely cause. The V gene is TRBV6-6, the J gene TRBJ1-2; 9 bases are a match to TRBD1. The CDR3 totals 14 residues. The junction had 6 bases not matched to a gene; V was cut back by 7 bases and J by 3 bases. CDR1 is MNHNY and CDR2 is SVGAGI in the germline V gene (reference sequence). CDR3 sequence reads: CASNTGGIDYGYTL. The DNA for the CDR3 is TGTGCCAGCAACACAGGGGGCATCGACTATGGCTACACCCTC.

This clonotype was seen ten or more times. V usage is TRBV7-9 and J usage is TRBJ2-7; tentative D call: TRBD1 (5 bases). Between the trimmed V and J ends, which lost 4 bases and 4 bases, there was a span of 20 bases. This CDR3 contains 16 residues. CDR1 SEHNR and CDR2 FQNEAQ come from the germline V gene (reference sequence). CDR3 residues: CASSSPHNRPGYEQYF. The CDR3 DNA is TGTGCCAGCAGCTCCCCGCACAACAGACCAGGGTACGAGCAGTACTTC. The entire variable domain, with the rest obtained from reference TRBV7-9 and TRBJ2-7, is as follows: DTGVSQNPRHKITKRGQNVTFRCDPISEHNRLYWYRQTLGQGPEFLTYFQNEAQLEKSRLLSDRFSAERPKGSFSTLEIQRTEQGDSAMYLCASSSPHNRPGYEQYFGPGTRLTVT.

The chain is built from TRBV5-4 and TRBJ2-1; TRBD1 or TRBD2 may be the D gene (5 bases each). The germline V gene encodes CDR1 SGHNT and CDR2 YYREEE (reference sequence). This CDR3 has 15 amino acids. The V end lost 4 bases, the J end lost 5 bases, and 16 bases lay between the germline ends. The CDR3 spells CASSVGTPGHNEQFF. As DNA, the CDR3 is TGTGCCAGCAGCGTCGGGACCCCGGGGCACAATGAGCAGTTCTTC.

This clonotype has ten or more counts. The chain has TRBV6-2 or TRBV6-3 and TRBJ2-7; D uncertain. Germline V gene data show CDR1 as MNHEY and CDR2 as SVGEGT. This CDR3 has 15 residues. V dropped 5 bases and J dropped 2 bases, with 16 bases sitting between them. The CDR3, as DNA: TGTGCCAGCAGTAACCCACCGGGTCGGACCTACGAGCAGTACTTC. Its translation: CASSNPPGRTYEQYF.